This T cell receptor beta chain was sequenced in a study of response to subunit inactivated influenza vaccine (dated by TCRdb to between 2018 and 2020). Study-level background: The study used deep quantitative T cell receptor repertoire profiling to track responses to a trivalent subunit inactivated influenza vaccine. Results the study describes overall, beyond this receptor: It was suggested by the authors that each seasonal influenza vaccination may recruit only a limited number of new T cells.

There are a few counts of this clonotype. Its target antigen remains unknown. Per-base quality was not reported, and no clone a single base away is much larger than it. Per the germline V gene (reference sequence), PRHDT is the CDR1 and FYEKMQ is the CDR2. From V the trimming removes 5 bases and from J it removes 6 bases, while the gene matches leave 8 bases of the junction unaccounted for. There are 14 amino acids in the CDR3, from cysteine to phenylalanine inclusive. CDR3 DNA only is kept here, 42 bases in frame from base 1. Library preparation was by RT-PCR. Instrument used: Illumina HiSeq 2500. TCRdb passed the public sequencing reads through fastp at Q25 and MiXCR, retaining productive beta sequences. Rows with a matching CDR3 protein are joined into one entry that keeps the most common DNA and genes. This sample is represented by 200,000 to 300,000 distinct CDR3 sequences; approximately 12% of them were singletons. In total, the top ten clones hold more than 7% of the sample.

The rearrangement joined TRBV13 to TRBJ2-7; 9 of the junction bases match TRBD1. This clonotype was sampled from a man aged 50-60 years who received an inactivated influenza vaccine. Donor details come from another sample of the same person, matched by shared clones. The specimen was non-naive T cells sorted from PBMCs, collected 14 to 15 days before vaccination. What the cell subset or site label conveys for this sample: memory T cell fraction. The nucleotides are TGTGCCAGCAGCCGAGGGACAGGGACGCTCGAGCAGTACTTC. Translated, this is CASSRGTGTLEQYF.